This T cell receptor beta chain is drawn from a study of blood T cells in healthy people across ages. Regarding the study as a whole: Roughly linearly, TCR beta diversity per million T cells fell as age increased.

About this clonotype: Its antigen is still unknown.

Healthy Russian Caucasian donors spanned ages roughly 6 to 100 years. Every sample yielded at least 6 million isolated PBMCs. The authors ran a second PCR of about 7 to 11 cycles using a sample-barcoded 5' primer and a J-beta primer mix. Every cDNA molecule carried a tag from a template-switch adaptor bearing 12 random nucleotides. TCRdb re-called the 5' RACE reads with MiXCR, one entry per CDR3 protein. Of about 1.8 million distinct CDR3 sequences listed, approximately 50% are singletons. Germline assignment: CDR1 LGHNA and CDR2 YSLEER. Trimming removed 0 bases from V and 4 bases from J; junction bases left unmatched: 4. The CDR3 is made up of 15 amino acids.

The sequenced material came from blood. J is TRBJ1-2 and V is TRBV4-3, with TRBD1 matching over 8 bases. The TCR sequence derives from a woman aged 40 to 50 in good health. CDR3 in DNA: TGCGCCAGCAGCCAAGAGGCAGGGGGCCGCTATGGCTACACCTTC. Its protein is CASSQEAGGRYGYTF.